This paragraph covers one T cell receptor (beta chain) sequence. It has no known antigen specificity. Base qualities are missing; no much larger clone stands one base away. CD8 naive samples were CD45RO-negative cells positively selected for CCR7, giving a CD45RA+CCR7+ population that excluded TemRA cells. The donors were healthy, HIV-negative adults with no recently reported acute infections or vaccinations. Only Caucasian adults living in Nashville, Tennessee, USA were represented among the donors. Blood was collected by leukapheresis, and PBMCs were isolated by Ficoll-Histopaque density gradient centrifugation and then cryopreserved in liquid nitrogen vapor phase. Analytical flow cytometry was used to check the purity and quantity of every magnetically sorted T cell population. Genomic DNA was isolated from each sorted fraction and quantified by UV absorbance on a Nanodrop 2000c. This sample stems from a study of shared clonotypes between healthy human individuals (dated by TCRdb to the early 2020s). Notes on the research overall: A couple of women and three men aged 18 to 49 years were included in the cohort. To increase sequencing depth and limit assay-specific biases, different laboratories used diverse techniques to prepare libraries and sequence TCR repertoires. Per donor, leukapheresis produced somewhere between about 0.8 and 9 billion PBMCs. For each donor, CD4 naive and CD4 memory were each run on three plates, CD8 naive on two plates, and CD8 memory on one plate. The study deeply sequenced blood TCR repertoires of five healthy adults to estimate repertoire size and the extent of clonotype sharing between individuals.

Its CDR3 holds 17 amino acids, cysteine through phenylalanine. The only DNA kept is the CDR3, 51 bases in frame from the first base. CDR1 and CDR2 were assigned from the germline V gene as SGDLS and YYNGEE. For this chain, trimming is 0 bases at the V end and 3 bases at the J end, and the number of junction bases without a gene match is 11. Results the study describes overall, beyond this receptor: When four donors were compared, the shared fraction of clonotypes was roughly 4.8% for naive CD4, over 3% for naive CD8, more than 2% for memory CD4, and around 0.4% for memory CD8. Because the study included only a small number of donors, the genetic and exposure-history diversity represented was limited. Only blood was sampled, and tissue TCR repertoires likely differ from those in blood. Rarefaction of sorted-subset datasets indicated incomplete sequencing despite the large sequencing depth. Naive subsets generally had larger estimated clonotype richness than memory subsets. Clonotypes shared by all four sorted-subset donors showed higher generation probabilities than non-shared clonotypes. Pairwise subsampling led to the expectation that sequencing depth would affect the degree of clonotype sharing among donors.

Using the deep immunoSEQ assay, TCR CDR3 regions were amplified from genomic DNA by multiplex PCR. Extracted genomic DNA from each cell subset was spread evenly across all wells of several immunoSEQ 96-well plates, with each plate serving as a replicate. For sorted subsets, around 200 ng genomic DNA, equal to approximately 30,000 T cell genomes, was loaded into each replicate PCR. Purified libraries were quantified with a Qubit 3.0 fluorometer, sized on a Bioanalyzer 2100, and re-quantified with the KAPA Library Quantification kit. A separate single-read 150-cycle Illumina NextSeq 550 flow cell was used to sequence each immunoSEQ 96-well plate. As for how the authors treated the data: Because only junctional sequences without quality scores were contained in the immunoSEQ output, filtering matching that applied to full-length reads could not be performed. Sequences were annotated with PyIR, a Python wrapper for IgBLAST v1.9, and V/J genes and CDR3 were assigned using IMGT germline references. Reads were removed for weak V/J assignments (E-value above 1e-6), missing CDR3, stop codons, out-of-frame junctions, or ambiguous translated residues. V3J clonotypes were defined by identical inferred V gene, J gene, and CDR3 amino acid sequence. To compute the percentage overlap between repertoires, the number of shared unique clonotypes was divided by the size of the smaller repertoire. Repertoire richness was assessed with RTK rarefaction, the Chao1 estimator, and Recon v2.1 estimates of unobserved clonotypes. Generation probabilities were computed with OLGA for all TCRbeta clonotypes obtained by the gDNA method from a handful of donors. TCRdb re-hosts the immuneACCESS table, in-frame sequences only. Its copies lack some clones; in the studies checked, an unresolved V gene accounts for under half of them, and the cause for the rest is not known. V and J calls and clone size come straight from that table; D and trimming were deduced from the DNA. The sample has nearly 2 million clones on record, around 96% of them singletons. The leading ten clones occupy approximately 1.2% of the sample.

This receptor was identified in a man younger than 35 in good health. The sample was naive CD8+ T cells sorted from blood. Per the publication, the cell subset or site label means: CD45RA+CCR7+. The chain is encoded by TRBV9 joined to TRBJ1-1; 7 central nucleotides agree with TRBD1. In nucleotides, the sequence is TGTGCCAGCAGCGTAGGTCAAGGGGGCGGTTTGGACACTGAAGCTTTCTTT. Protein translation: CASSVGQGGGLDTEAFF.